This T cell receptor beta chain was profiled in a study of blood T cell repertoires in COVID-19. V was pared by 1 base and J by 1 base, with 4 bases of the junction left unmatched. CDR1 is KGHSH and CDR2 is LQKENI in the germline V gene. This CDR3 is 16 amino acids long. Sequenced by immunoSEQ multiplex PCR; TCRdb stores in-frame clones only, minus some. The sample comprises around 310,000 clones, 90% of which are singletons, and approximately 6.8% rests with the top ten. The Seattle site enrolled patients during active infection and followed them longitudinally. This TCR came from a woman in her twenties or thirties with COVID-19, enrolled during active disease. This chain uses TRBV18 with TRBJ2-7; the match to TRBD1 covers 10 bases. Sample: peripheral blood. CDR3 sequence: CASSPLGTGVSYEQYF. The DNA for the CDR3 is TGTGCCAGCTCACCACTGGGGACAGGGGTATCCTACGAGCAGTACTTC.